Below are 5 T cell receptor beta chains sequenced from a single sample in a study of tumor and adjacent non-tumor tissue in lung cancer. A modified ARM-PCR protocol with three rounds of nested PCR amplified TCRbeta. TCRdb analysed the multiplex PCR reads with MiXCR anew, one entry per CDR3 protein. The table includes more than 70,000 distinct CDR3 sequences, roughly two thirds detected once. No cell sorting was done before RNA was extracted from the tissue. Sequences were obtained from lung tumor tissue. These receptor sequences come from a man aged 70 or older with non-small cell lung cancer.

This clonotype was observed a few times. It may be a read error: a sequence one base away is much more abundant. The chain is built from TRBV4-1 and TRBJ2-2; 7 bases line up with TRBD2. Germline assignment: CDR1 MGHRA and CDR2 YSYEKL. The CDR3 loop spans 17 amino acids. J was trimmed by 2 bases and V by 1 base; bases with no gene match: 7. CDR3 coding DNA: TGCGCCAGCAGCCAAGTCGGCCTAGCGGTAAACACCGGGGAGCTGTTTTTT. As protein: CASSQVGLAVNTGELFF.

This clonotype has only a few counts. This chain connects TRBV19 to TRBJ2-7; 10 bases fit TRBD1. The CDR3 has 16 residues. Germline V gene lookup returns CDR1 LNHDA and CDR2 SQIVND (reference sequence). V lost 9 bases, J lost 0 bases, and 11 bases stayed unmatched. CDR3 sequence (DNA): TGTGCCAGCCGGGACAGGGGCGGTTCTAACTCCTACGAGCAGTACTTC. Translating gives CASRDRGGSNSYEQYF.

This clonotype appeared many times. The CDR3 here is CASSRGQGVYTGELFF. In DNA, the CDR3 is TGTGCCAGCAGCCGAGGACAGGGAGTATACACCGGGGAGCTGTTTTTT. The chain uses TRBV14 and TRBJ2-2, with TRBD1 identical over 8 bases. The CDR3 loop spans 16 amino acids. Per germline, CDR1 SGHDN and CDR2 FVKESK. V lost 4 bases and J lost 3; bases outside the gene matches: 7.

About this clonotype: Mismatch with germline at one junction end may stem from a read error. The chain combines TRBV6-1 with TRBJ2-5; D gene ambiguous. The CDR3 covers 15 residues. The V gene's germline CDR1 is MNHNS and CDR2 SASEGT. The CDR3 sequence is CASSGATILKETQYF. The CDR3, as DNA: TGTGCCAGTAGTGGAGCGACCATCCTTAAAGAGACCCAGTACTTC.

The rearrangement uses TRBV6-2 or TRBV6-3 and TRBJ2-1; D is possibly TRBD1 (6 bases). The better agreement between TRBJ2-4 and the DNA end casts doubt on the J call. This CDR3 has 15 amino acids. Germline-derived CDR1 and CDR2 are MNHEY and SVGEGT. The CDR3, as DNA: TGTGCCAGCAGCAACTTCGGACAGAACCACAATGATCAGTACTTC. This sequence encodes CASSNFGQNHNDQYF.